This T cell receptor beta chain was recovered during a study of a mutant IDH1 vaccine in newly diagnosed glioma. Generated by immunoSEQ multiplex PCR, the TCRdb table keeps only in-frame clones and is missing some. The table includes roughly 49,000 clones, roughly 92% detected once. A remark on this clone: What it recognizes is unknown.

This CDR3 region has 15 residues. Trimming left V 4 bases short and J 0 bases short, with 13 bases between. The germline CDR1 and CDR2 sequences are MNHEY and SVGAGI. The time point was: week 35, safety follow-up. A 20-mer mutant IDH1 peptide at 300 ug was injected subcutaneously with topical imiquimod. There were eight vaccinations for patients, given in weeks 1, 3, 5, 7, 11, 15, 19 and 23. This receptor was identified in a man aged 50-60 years with glioma. The sample was PBMCs, taken from a glioma patient whose treatment included an IDH1 peptide vaccine. This chain links TRBV6-5 with TRBJ2-7; D might be TRBD2 (6 bases). This CDR3 is CASSFGGSLSYEQYF. In DNA form, the CDR3 reads TGTGCCAGCAGTTTCGGGGGTTCCCTCTCCTACGAGCAGTACTTC.